Listed below are T cell receptor beta chains from one sample, sequenced in a study of CD8 T cells in Susac syndrome. One entry per CDR3 protein, called by TCRdb with MiXCR from the immunoSEQ multiplex PCR reads. The sample has 73,000 or so distinct CDR3 sequences, about 95% seen once. Sequences were obtained from CD8+ T cells from PBMCs. These receptors were collected from a human donor with multiple sclerosis. Each CDR3 is given with its conserved first and last residue.

TRBV12-3/TRBV12-4	TRBJ1-2	CASTPWEGVNYGYTF
TRBV6-2/TRBV6-3	TRBJ2-7	CASSYPRGPGLYEQYF
TRBV29-1	TRBJ1-2	CSVEGREAGYTF
TRBV5-4	TRBJ2-7	CASSFNIGGQPNLEQYF
TRBV4-3	TRBJ2-1	CASSQDLKDTKVEFF
TRBV7-2	TRBJ2-1	CASRPTPGGWGNEQFF
TRBV7-9	TRBJ2-5	CASGSGGPQETQYF
TRBV7-9	TRBJ1-2	CASSLGQTIAYGYTF
TRBV4-1	TRBJ2-3	CASGDFPRTQYF
TRBV12-3/TRBV12-4	TRBJ2-7	CASRGTVEQYF
TRBV13	TRBJ1-1	CASSSVRSEAFF
TRBV5-1	TRBJ2-5	CASSLRGETQYF
TRBV6-2/TRBV6-3	TRBJ2-2	CASSLTYTGELFF
TRBV27	TRBJ2-1	CASSRLAEYNEQFF
TRBV12-3/TRBV12-4	TRBJ2-3	CASSLPGGATDTQYF
TRBV7-9	TRBJ2-1	CASSLTEWDEQFF
TRBV7-6	TRBJ2-3	CASSLSGGTDTQYF
TRBV27	TRBJ1-2	CASSPLRGYGYTF
TRBV12-3/TRBV12-4	TRBJ2-7	CASSSTGGEQYF
TRBV7-2	TRBJ1-5	CASSPQGAGPQHF
TRBV29-1	TRBJ1-1	CSVEDTGQYMNTEAFF
TRBV4-1	TRBJ2-7	CASSRTGSSYEQYF
TRBV29-1	TRBJ1-2	CSVEDPEGREGYTF
TRBV5-6	TRBJ1-1	CASSPWGTGRYTKAFF
TRBV6-1	TRBJ1-1	CATSTPGGGSMSASGAFF
TRBV7-2	TRBJ2-7	CASSPLAGTPYEQYF
TRBV7-2	TRBJ1-1	CASSSPGQGADTEAFF
TRBV19	TRBJ1-1	CASSQYTEAFF
TRBV6-2/TRBV6-3	TRBJ2-7	CASSYSPEGPAYEQYF
TRBV15	TRBJ1-5	CATSRHCWTGCSRNQPQHF
TRBV6-5	TRBJ1-1	CASSYTGDTEAFF
TRBV25-1	TRBJ1-2	CASSELGQGYGYTF
TRBV4-3	TRBJ2-5	CASSQDVQGANQETQYF
TRBV20-1	TRBJ1-2	CSASPPGPYGYTF
TRBV7-7	TRBJ2-2	CASSLAFGQTNTGELFF
TRBV4-2	TRBJ2-7	CASSVEGEPYEQYF
TRBV20-1	TRBJ1-4	CSANRGDSTNEKLFF
TRBV29-1	TRBJ2-7	CSVEGVSDEQYF
TRBV20-1	TRBJ2-2	CSARDTGKTGELFF
TRBV2	TRBJ1-2	CASSENRFYGYTF
TRBV15	TRBJ2-5	CATSRNRGGIEAEETQYF
TRBV6-5	TRBJ1-1	CASSPGTLVREAFF
TRBV6-5	TRBJ1-5	CASRDRLNQPQHF
TRBV19	TRBJ2-7	CASSKEADGEQYF
TRBV25-1	TRBJ2-2	CASSTQTGELFF
TRBV11-2	TRBJ2-2	CASSPLRTGELFF
TRBV12-3/TRBV12-4	TRBJ2-7	CASRQTGRNYEQYF
TRBV9	TRBJ2-7	CASSVSDRVYEQYF
TRBV25-1	TRBJ2-1	CASRGLSPYNEQFF
TRBV11-2	TRBJ2-1	CASSFPGQGVNEQFF
TRBV5-1	TRBJ1-1	CASTLSGANTEAFF
TRBV5-4	TRBJ1-1	CASSLPNGGDTEAFF
TRBV5-1	TRBJ2-3	CASSLGLGTSGKPQYF
TRBV27	TRBJ1-2	CASSLTGAYGYTF
TRBV5-1	TRBJ2-1	CASSLIGYEQFF
TRBV29-1	TRBJ2-4	CSVISRGLAKNIQYF
TRBV7-9	TRBJ2-2	CASSPRQGVTGELFF
TRBV18	TRBJ1-2	CAIEDDYGYTF
TRBV9	TRBJ1-4	CASSAEGGQNEKLFF
TRBV7-8	TRBJ2-3	CASISERGPLDTQYF